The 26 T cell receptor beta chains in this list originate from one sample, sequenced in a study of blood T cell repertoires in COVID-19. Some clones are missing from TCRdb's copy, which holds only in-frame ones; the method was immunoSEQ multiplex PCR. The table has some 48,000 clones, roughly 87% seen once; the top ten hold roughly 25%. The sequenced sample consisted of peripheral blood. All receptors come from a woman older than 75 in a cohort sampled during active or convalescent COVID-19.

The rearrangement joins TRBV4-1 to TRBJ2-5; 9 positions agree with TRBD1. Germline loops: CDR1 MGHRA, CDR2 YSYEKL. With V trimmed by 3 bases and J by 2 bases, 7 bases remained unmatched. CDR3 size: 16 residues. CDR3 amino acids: CASSQALQGAQETQYF. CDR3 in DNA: TGCGCCAGCAGCCAGGCATTACAGGGGGCTCAAGAGACCCAGTACTTC.

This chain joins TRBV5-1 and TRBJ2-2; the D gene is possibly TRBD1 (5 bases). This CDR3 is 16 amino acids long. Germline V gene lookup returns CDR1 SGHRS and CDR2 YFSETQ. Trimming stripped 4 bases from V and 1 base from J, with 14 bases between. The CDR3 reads CASSPPGQGNTGELFF. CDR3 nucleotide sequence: TGCGCCAGCAGCCCACCCGGGCAGGGGAACACCGGGGAGCTGTTTTTT.

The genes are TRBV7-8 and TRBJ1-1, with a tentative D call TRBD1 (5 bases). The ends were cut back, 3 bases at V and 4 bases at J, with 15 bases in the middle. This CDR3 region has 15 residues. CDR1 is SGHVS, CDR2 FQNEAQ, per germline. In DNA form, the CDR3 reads TGTGCCAGCAGCTTGTTGTCCAGGGCAGGCACTGAAGCTTTCTTT. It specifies CASSLLSRAGTEAFF.

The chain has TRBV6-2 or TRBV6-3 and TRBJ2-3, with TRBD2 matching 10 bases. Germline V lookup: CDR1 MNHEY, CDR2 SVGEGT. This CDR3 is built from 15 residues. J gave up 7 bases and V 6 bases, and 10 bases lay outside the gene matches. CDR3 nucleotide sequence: TGTGCCAGCAGCCTGAGCGGGAGGGCCGGGTATACGCAGTATTTT. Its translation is CASSLSGRAGYTQYF.

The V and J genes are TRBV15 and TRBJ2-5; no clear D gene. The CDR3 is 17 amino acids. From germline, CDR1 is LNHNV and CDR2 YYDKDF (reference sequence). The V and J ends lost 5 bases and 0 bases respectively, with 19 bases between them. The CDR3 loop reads CATSATVFLFNQETQYF. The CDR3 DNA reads TGTGCCACCAGCGCTACTGTCTTCCTATTTAACCAAGAGACCCAGTACTTC.

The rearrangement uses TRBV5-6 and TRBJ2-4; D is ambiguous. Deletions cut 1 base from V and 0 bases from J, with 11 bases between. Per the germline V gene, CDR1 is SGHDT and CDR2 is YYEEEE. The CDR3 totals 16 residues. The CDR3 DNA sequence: TGTGCCAGCAGCTTGACCCAACACCTAGCCAAAAACATTCAGTACTTC. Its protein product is CASSLTQHLAKNIQYF. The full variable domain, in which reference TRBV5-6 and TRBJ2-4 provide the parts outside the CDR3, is DAGVTQSPTHLIKTRGQQVTLRCSPKSGHDTVSWYQQALGQGPQFIFQYYEEEERQRGNFPDRFSGHQFPNYSSELNVNALLLGDSALYLCASSLTQHLAKNIQYFGAGTRLSVL.

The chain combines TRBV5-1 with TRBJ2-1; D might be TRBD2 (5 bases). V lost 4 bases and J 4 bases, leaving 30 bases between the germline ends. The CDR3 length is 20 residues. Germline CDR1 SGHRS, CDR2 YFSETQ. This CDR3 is CASSEVLVSTSGIMYNEQFF. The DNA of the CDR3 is TGCGCCAGCAGCGAGGTTTTAGTCTCCACTAGTGGGATTATGTACAATGAGCAGTTCTTC.

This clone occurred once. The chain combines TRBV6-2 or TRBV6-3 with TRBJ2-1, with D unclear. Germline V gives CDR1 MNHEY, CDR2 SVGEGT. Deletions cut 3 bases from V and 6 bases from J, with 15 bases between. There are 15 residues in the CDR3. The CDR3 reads CASSYLGLTGNEQFF. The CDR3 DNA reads TGTGCCAGCAGTTATTTAGGTCTTACGGGCAATGAGCAGTTCTTC.

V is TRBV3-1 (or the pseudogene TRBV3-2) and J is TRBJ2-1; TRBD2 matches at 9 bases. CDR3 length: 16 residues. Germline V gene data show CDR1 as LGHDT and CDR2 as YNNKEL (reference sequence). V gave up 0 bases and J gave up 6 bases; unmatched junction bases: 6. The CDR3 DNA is TGTGCCAGCAGCCAAGATGGTGCGGGAGGGATCAATGAGCAGTTCTTC. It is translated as CASSQDGAGGINEQFF.

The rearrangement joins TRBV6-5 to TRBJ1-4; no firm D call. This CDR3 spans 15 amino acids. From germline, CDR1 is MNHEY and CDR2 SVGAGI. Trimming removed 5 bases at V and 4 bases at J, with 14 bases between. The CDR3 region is CASSPGGEINEKLFF. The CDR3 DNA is TGTGCCAGCAGTCCTGGTGGGGAGATTAATGAAAAACTGTTTTTT.

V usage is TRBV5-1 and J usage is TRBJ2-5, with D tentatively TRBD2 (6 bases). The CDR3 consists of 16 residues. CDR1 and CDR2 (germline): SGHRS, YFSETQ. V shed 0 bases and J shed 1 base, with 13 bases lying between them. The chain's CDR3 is CASSLGAAGIQETQYF. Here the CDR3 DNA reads TGCGCCAGCAGCTTGGGAGCGGCGGGGATCCAAGAGACCCAGTACTTC.

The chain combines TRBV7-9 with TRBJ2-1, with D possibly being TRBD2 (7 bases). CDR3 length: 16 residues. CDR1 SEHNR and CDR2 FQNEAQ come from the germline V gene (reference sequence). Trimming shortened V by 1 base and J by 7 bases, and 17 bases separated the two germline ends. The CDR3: CASSLDGGPLRNEQFF. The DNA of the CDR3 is TGTGCCAGCAGCTTAGACGGGGGGCCGCTTCGTAATGAGCAGTTCTTC.

CDR3 region: CASSPRMNTEAFF. CDR3 coding DNA: TGTGCCAGCAGCCCCAGAATGAACACTGAAGCTTTCTTT. This chain links TRBV9 with TRBJ1-1; D is unclear. The CDR3 totals 13 residues. Germline values: CDR1 SGDLS, CDR2 YYNGEE. V was trimmed by 4 bases and J by 0 bases, leaving 7 bases between them.

In DNA form, the CDR3 reads TGTGCCAGCAGTTACTCCGGTTATGGCTACACCTTC. Translation gives CASSYSGYGYTF. The rearrangement links TRBV6-2 or TRBV6-3 to TRBJ1-2; D gene uncertain. V was pared by 0 bases and J by 5 bases, with 4 bases between. The length of the CDR3 is 12 residues. CDR1 and CDR2 (germline): MNHEY, SVGEGT.

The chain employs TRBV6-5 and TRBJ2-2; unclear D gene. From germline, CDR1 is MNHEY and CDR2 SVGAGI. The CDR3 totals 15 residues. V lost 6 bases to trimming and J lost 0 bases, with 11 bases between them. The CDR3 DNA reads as TGTGCCAGCAGCCAGGCAGTCGCGAACACCGGGGAGCTGTTTTTT. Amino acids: CASSQAVANTGELFF.

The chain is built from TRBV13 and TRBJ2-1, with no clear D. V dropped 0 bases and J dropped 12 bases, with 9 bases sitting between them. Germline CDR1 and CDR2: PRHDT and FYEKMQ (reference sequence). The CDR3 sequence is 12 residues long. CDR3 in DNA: TGTGCCAGCAGCTTAGGCCTAGGCGGGCAGTTCTTC. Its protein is CASSLGLGGQFF.

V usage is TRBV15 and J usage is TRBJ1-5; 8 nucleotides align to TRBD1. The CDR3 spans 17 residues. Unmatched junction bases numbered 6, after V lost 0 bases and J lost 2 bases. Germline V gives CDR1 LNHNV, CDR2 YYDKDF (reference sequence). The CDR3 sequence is CATSRDGGQARNQPQHF. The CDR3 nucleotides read TGTGCCACCAGCAGAGATGGGGGACAGGCTCGCAATCAGCCCCAGCATTTT.

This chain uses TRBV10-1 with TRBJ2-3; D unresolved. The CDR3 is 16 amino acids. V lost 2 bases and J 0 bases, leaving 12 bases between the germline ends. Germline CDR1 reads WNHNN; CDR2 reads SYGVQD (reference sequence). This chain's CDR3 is CASSEMWSTSTDTQYF. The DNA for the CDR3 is TGCGCCAGCAGTGAGATGTGGAGTACTAGCACAGATACGCAGTATTTT.

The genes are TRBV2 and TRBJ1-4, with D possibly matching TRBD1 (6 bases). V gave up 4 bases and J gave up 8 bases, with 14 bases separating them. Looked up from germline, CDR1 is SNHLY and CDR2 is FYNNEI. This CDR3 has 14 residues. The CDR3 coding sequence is TGTGCCAGCAGTGTGAATGGACAGCCGGAAAAACTGTTTTTT. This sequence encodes CASSVNGQPEKLFF.

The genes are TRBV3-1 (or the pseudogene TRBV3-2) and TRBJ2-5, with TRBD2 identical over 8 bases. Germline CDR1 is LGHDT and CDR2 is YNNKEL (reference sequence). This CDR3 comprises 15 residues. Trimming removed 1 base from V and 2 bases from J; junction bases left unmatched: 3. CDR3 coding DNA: TGTGCCAGCAGCCAAGTGGCTAGCGGGCAAGAGACCCAGTACTTC. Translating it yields CASSQVASGQETQYF.

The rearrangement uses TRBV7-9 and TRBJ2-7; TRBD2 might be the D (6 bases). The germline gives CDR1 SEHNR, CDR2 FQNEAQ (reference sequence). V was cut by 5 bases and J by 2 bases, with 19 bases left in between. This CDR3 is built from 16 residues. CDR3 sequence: CASSGEVGREAYEQYF. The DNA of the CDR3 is TGTGCCAGCAGCGGGGAGGTGGGGCGCGAAGCCTACGAGCAGTACTTC.

The CDR3 here is CASSPIAGGFNEQFF. The DNA for the CDR3 is TGTGCCAGCAGCCCGATAGCGGGAGGATTCAATGAGCAGTTCTTC. The V gene is TRBV7-2, the J gene TRBJ2-1, with 10 bases matching TRBD2. Trimming removed 5 bases from V and 6 bases from J; junction bases left unmatched: 7. The CDR3 extends over 15 amino acids. In germline, CDR1 is SGHTA, CDR2 FQGNSA. The full variable domain, rest sourced from reference TRBV7-2 and TRBJ2-1, is GAGVSQSPSNKVTEKGKDVELRCDPISGHTALYWYRQSLGQGLEFLIYFQGNSAPDKSGLPSDRFSAERTGGSVSTLTIQRTQQEDSAVYLCASSPIAGGFNEQFFGPGTRLTVL.

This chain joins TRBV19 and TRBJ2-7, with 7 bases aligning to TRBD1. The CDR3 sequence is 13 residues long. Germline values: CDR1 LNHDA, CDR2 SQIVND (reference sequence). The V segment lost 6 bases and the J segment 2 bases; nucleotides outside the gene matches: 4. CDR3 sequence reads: CASSMGQPYEQYF. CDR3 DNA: TGTGCCAGTAGCATGGGACAGCCCTACGAGCAGTACTTC.

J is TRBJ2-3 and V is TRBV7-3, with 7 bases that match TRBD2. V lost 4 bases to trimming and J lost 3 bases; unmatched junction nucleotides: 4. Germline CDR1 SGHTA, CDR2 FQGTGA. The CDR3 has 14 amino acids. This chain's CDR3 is CASSYGGTTDTQYF. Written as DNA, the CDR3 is TGTGCCAGCAGCTACGGGGGGACGACAGATACGCAGTATTTT.

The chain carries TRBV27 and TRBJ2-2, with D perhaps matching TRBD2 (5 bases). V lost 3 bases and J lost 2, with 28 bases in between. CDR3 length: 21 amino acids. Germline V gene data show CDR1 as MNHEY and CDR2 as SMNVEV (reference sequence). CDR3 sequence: CASSFRLPLLVARHNTGELFF. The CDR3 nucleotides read TGTGCCAGCAGTTTCCGACTCCCCCTACTGGTAGCGAGACATAACACCGGGGAGCTGTTTTTT.

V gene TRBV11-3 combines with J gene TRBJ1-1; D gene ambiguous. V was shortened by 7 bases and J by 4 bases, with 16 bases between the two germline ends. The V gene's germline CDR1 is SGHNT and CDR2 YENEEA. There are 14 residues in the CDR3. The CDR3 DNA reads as TGTGCCAGCACCTATTACGCGGGGAGCACTGAAGCTTTCTTT. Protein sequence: CASTYYAGSTEAFF.